The clone carrying this T cell receptor beta chain was observed a single time. Its antigen is unidentified. Germline CDR1 GTSNPN, CDR2 SVGIG (reference sequence). V shed 3 bases and J 7 bases; nucleotides not matched to a gene: 8. The CDR3 is 15 residues long. Some clones are missing from TCRdb's copy, which holds only in-frame ones; the method was immunoSEQ multiplex PCR. The top ten hold roughly 0.39% of the sample, which has 2 million to 3 million clones, roughly 93% seen once. The sample originates from a study of shared clonotypes between healthy human individuals. Study-level information: Three CD4 naive, three CD4 memory, two CD8 naive and one CD8 memory plate were used per donor.

Study results and caveats: Across a handful of donors, naive CD4 shared 5% to 5.5%, naive CD8 3% to 3.5%, memory CD4 2.3%, memory CD8 about 0.38%. Despite large depth, sorted-subset datasets appeared incompletely sequenced.

The receptor was isolated from a man between 18 and 29 years old in good health. Some clones in this sample may be carry-over from other donors' samples. The V gene is TRBV30, the J gene TRBJ2-2; 10 bases map to TRBD1. Sequencing used naive CD4+ T cells from PBMCs. Subset meaning: CD45RA+ positively selected. In DNA form, the CDR3 reads TGTGCCTGGAGCCGCGACAGGGGGCGATACGGGGAGCTGTTTTTT. Translated, it gives CAWSRDRGRYGELFF. The full variable domain, in which reference TRBV30 and TRBJ2-2 provide the parts outside the CDR3, is SQTIHQWPATLVQPVGSPLSLECTVEGTSNPNLYWYRQAAGRGLQLLFYSVGIGQISSEVPQNLSASRPQDRQFILSSKKLLLSDSGFYLCAWSRDRGRYGELFFGEGSRLTVL.